This T cell receptor beta chain was profiled in a study of blood T cell repertoires in COVID-19. On the study more broadly: Samples came from the United States, Italy and Spain, spanning acute and convalescent COVID-19.

Recruits, aged roughly 18 to 89 years, lived in 24 US areas. Within the 2 weeks before study entry, each person in the exposed group met a COVID-19 case. J gave up 4 bases and V 0 bases, and 6 bases lay outside the gene matches. CDR3 length equals 15 residues. Germline CDR1 is MNHEY and CDR2 is SMNVEV (reference sequence). The authors' processing: Amplifying reference gene primers gave estimates of nucleated cell counts. Here immunoSEQ multiplex PCR was the method, and the copy in TCRdb shows in-frame clones only, minus some. From that table come the V and J calls and clone size; the DNA was used to work out D and trimming. Counted here are fewer than 400,000 clones, more than 90% occurring once; the ten biggest clones make up 3% to 5%. This clone was recorded only once.

The genes are TRBV27 and TRBJ2-7, with 7 nucleotides matching TRBD1. The clonotype comes from a woman aged 25 to 39 who had been exposed to COVID-19. Sequenced sample: PBMCs or T cells enriched from blood (not recorded which). The CDR3 sequence: CASSLSTGVGYEQYF. For the CDR3, the DNA is TGTGCCAGCAGTTTATCCACAGGGGTAGGTTACGAGCAGTACTTC.